The 13 T cell receptor beta chains below all came from one sample that was sequenced in a study of vaccination effects on CD4 cells after COVID-19. Profiling relied on immunoSEQ multiplex PCR, and the TCRdb table lists in-frame clones only, not all of them. The sample has 40,000 or so clones, about 80% seen once. Antigens for these TCRs are unknown. Subsequent to a culture period of about ten days, CD4+ T cells were isolated. The sample was CD4+ T cells from PBMCs cultured without peptide, taken before COVID-19 vaccination. All receptors come from a human donor who received a COVID-19 vaccine.

V and J are TRBV10-3 and TRBJ2-2; unclear D gene. Trimming took off 11 bases at V and 7 bases at J, with 17 bases between the two ends. This CDR3 is 13 amino acids long. CDR1 ENHRY and CDR2 SYGVKD come from the germline V gene. Written as DNA, the CDR3 is TGTGCCTTCTCTCCCGACCCCGACGGGGAGCTGTTTTTT. This sequence encodes CAFSPDPDGELFF.

The gene calls are TRBV24-1 and TRBJ2-1; D is uncertain. CDR1 and CDR2 (germline): KGHDR, SFDVKD. The CDR3 length is 12 residues. Trimming cost V 11 bases and J 4 bases, with 11 bases left between them. The DNA of the CDR3 is TGTGCCAACGGCCTCCTATACAATGAGCAGTTCTTC. Translation: CANGLLYNEQFF.

The chain is built from TRBV2 and TRBJ1-2, with no clear D. Germline loops: CDR1 SNHLY, CDR2 FYNNEI. The germline V and J ends were trimmed by 5 bases and 4 bases, with 14 bases remaining between them. The CDR3 loop spans 14 amino acids. This CDR3 is CASSIKAEVYGYTF. The CDR3, as DNA: TGTGCCAGCAGTATTAAGGCGGAGGTCTATGGCTACACCTTC.

V gene TRBV5-1 combines with J gene TRBJ2-4; 7 positions agree with TRBD1. Per germline, CDR1 SGHRS and CDR2 YFSETQ. CDR3 size: 15 residues. The V segment lost 4 bases and the J segment 6 bases; nucleotides outside the gene matches: 10. For the CDR3, the DNA is TGCGCCAGCAGCACAGACACAGGGGCGGGAAACATTCAGTACTTC. As protein: CASSTDTGAGNIQYF. Supplemented by reference TRBV5-1 and TRBJ2-4, the full variable domain reads KAGVTQTPRYLIKTRGQQVTLSCSPISGHRSVSWYQQTPGQGLQFLFEYFSETQRNKGNFPGRFSGRQFSNSRSEMNVSTLELGDSALYLCASSTDTGAGNIQYFGAGTRLSVL.

The J gene is TRBJ2-3, the V gene TRBV11-2; 8 nucleotides align to TRBD2. The CDR3 is 16 residues long. CDR1 is SGHAT, CDR2 FQNNGV, per germline. J gave up 4 bases and V 6 bases, and 12 bases lay outside the gene matches. CDR3 region: CASRGAGTRYADTQYF. The CDR3 DNA reads as TGTGCCAGCAGGGGGGCTGGGACTAGATACGCAGATACGCAGTATTTT.

This rearrangement joins TRBV24-1 to TRBJ2-1; D gene uncertain. Germline V gene data show CDR1 as KGHDR and CDR2 as SFDVKD. The CDR3 length is 16 residues. V was shortened by 6 bases and J by 5 bases, with 19 bases between the two germline ends. The CDR3 DNA reads TGTGCCACCAGTCCATCCCCCGGGCTTGGCAACAATGAGCAGTTCTTC. Protein sequence: CATSPSPGLGNNEQFF.

The CDR3 region has the DNA TGCGCCAGCAGTCTACCCAGGACAATCTCCTACGAGCAGTACGTC. It yields the protein CASSLPRTISYEQYV. The rearrangement joins TRBV23-1 to TRBJ2-7; D might be TRBD1 (5 bases). TRBV23-1 carries the ORF label, with uncertain function. The CDR3 totals 15 residues. Trimming cost V 4 bases and J 0 bases, with 13 bases left between them.

The chain couples TRBV6-6 to TRBJ1-5, with D maybe TRBD1 (5 bases). Germline V gene sequence: CDR1 MNHNY, CDR2 SVGAGI (reference sequence). The CDR3 sequence is 15 residues long. Trimming cost V 1 base and J 5 bases, with 12 bases left between them. CDR3 DNA: TGTGCCAGCAGTTACTGGGACTTAGTTGATCAGCCCCAGCATTTT. Amino acids: CASSYWDLVDQPQHF.

The J gene is TRBJ1-3, the V gene TRBV4-3, with unresolved D. This CDR3 comprises 16 residues. Germline values: CDR1 LGHNA, CDR2 YSLEER. V was shortened by 2 bases and J by 0 bases, with 11 bases between the two germline ends. CDR3 coding DNA: TGCGCCAGCAGCCAATTACCGGATTTCTCTGGAAACACCATATATTTT. As protein: CASSQLPDFSGNTIYF.

The chain is built from TRBV6-2 or TRBV6-3 and TRBJ2-3; D is ambiguous. There are 14 residues in the CDR3. Per germline, CDR1 MNHEY and CDR2 SVGEGT. Trimming took off 3 bases at V and 1 base at J, with 8 bases between the two ends. CDR3 nucleotides: TGTGCCAGCAGTTATCTAAGGGGCACAGATACGCAGTATTTT. As protein: CASSYLRGTDTQYF.

The chain uses TRBV7-7 and TRBJ2-5, with 11 bases aligning to TRBD1. Looked up from germline, CDR1 is SSHAT and CDR2 is FNYEAQ (reference sequence). This CDR3 spans 15 amino acids. V lost 3 bases to trimming and J lost 4 bases; unmatched junction nucleotides: 4. CDR3 coding DNA: TGTGCCAGCAGCTTGGACAGGGGGCGGGCAGAGACCCAGTACTTC. This translates into CASSLDRGRAETQYF.

This rearrangement joins TRBV6-2 or TRBV6-3 to TRBJ2-7; 8 bases match TRBD1. J lost 3 bases, V lost 0 bases, and 10 bases had no gene match. Germline values: CDR1 MNHEY, CDR2 SVGEGT. The CDR3 runs to 17 residues. CDR3 DNA: TGTGCCAGCAGTTACTCGGTTTCAGGGGGCGGAAACTACGAGCAGTACGTC. Translating it yields CASSYSVSGGGNYEQYV.

This chain uses TRBV7-3 with TRBJ2-1; TRBD2 might be the D (7 bases). Germline V gene data show CDR1 as SGHTA and CDR2 as FQGTGA. Deletions cut 5 bases from V and 0 bases from J, with 14 bases between. This CDR3 spans 16 amino acids. The CDR3 DNA follows: TGTGCCAGCAGCCCCCTAGGGGGGGCCTCCTACAATGAGCAGTTCTTC. Protein sequence: CASSPLGGASYNEQFF.